This paragraph reports one T cell receptor (beta chain). The data were obtained in a study of blood T cell repertoires in COVID-19. Looking at the study overall: Samples representing acute and convalescent COVID-19 were sourced from the United States, Italy and Spain. T cells, B-cell-depleted T cells, or PBMCs supplied cDNA or gDNA.

TCRdb keeps only in-frame clones here, not all; method: immunoSEQ multiplex PCR. The repertoire holds 410,000 or so clones, with about 88% as singletons. Germline loops: CDR1 SGDLS, CDR2 YYNGEE. The CDR3 has 16 residues. V lost 0 bases, J lost 5 bases, and 16 bases lay in between. The clonotype comes from a woman in her thirties or forties with COVID-19, enrolled during active disease. The chain combines TRBV9 with TRBJ2-3; a weak D match, TRBD1 (5 bases). Sequenced: peripheral blood. In DNA form, the CDR3 reads TGTGCCAGCAGCGTAGGCCCAAAGGGGCTGGGAGATACGCAGTATTTT. Translating it yields CASSVGPKGLGDTQYF.